This T cell receptor beta chain was recovered during a study of cytomegalovirus exposure and HLA in healthy donors. General study results and limits: TCR beta sequences reportedly predicted most subjects' HLA-A and HLA-B alleles accurately. Later analysis revealed greater clonal expansion in HLA-associated TCR beta chains than in equally common others. One variant, a missense change in DCLRE1C, was linked in a later analysis to TCR beta V- and J-gene trimming.

The CDR3 spans 14 residues. The germline CDR1 and CDR2 sequences are LNHDA and SQIVND (reference sequence). V was trimmed by 1 base and J by 4 bases, leaving 7 bases between them. Use of 60 Vbeta and 13 Jbeta primers characterized the PCR. Profiling relied on immunoSEQ multiplex PCR, and the TCRdb table lists in-frame clones only, not all of them. Of 150,000 to 200,000 clones in the sample, over 70% were seen once. The sample holds a few counts of this clone. Its specificity is not known. The sequenced sample was PBMCs. The J gene is TRBJ1-4, the V gene TRBV19, with D possibly matching TRBD1 (5 bases). The clonotype was recovered from a woman aged 40 to 50 in good health and CMV-seronegative. The CDR3 protein is CASSIGGVNEKLFF. CDR3 nucleotide sequence: TGTGCCAGTAGTATAGGGGGCGTTAATGAAAAACTGTTTTTT.